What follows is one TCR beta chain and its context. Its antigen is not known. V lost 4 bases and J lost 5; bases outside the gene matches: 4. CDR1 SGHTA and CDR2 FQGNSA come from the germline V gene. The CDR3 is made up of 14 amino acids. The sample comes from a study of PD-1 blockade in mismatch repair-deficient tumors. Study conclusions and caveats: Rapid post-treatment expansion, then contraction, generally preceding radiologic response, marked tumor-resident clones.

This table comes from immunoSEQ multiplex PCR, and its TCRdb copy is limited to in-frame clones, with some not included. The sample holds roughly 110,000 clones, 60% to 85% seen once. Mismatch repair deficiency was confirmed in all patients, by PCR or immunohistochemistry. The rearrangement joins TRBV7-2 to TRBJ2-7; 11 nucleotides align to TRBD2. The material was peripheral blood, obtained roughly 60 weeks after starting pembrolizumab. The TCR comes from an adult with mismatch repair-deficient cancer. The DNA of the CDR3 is TGTGCCAGCAGCTCACTAGCGGGAGTTAACGAGCAGTACTTC. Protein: CASSSLAGVNEQYF. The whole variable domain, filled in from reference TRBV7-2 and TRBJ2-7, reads GAGVSQSPSNKVTEKGKDVELRCDPISGHTALYWYRQSLGQGLEFLIYFQGNSAPDKSGLPSDRFSAERTGGSVSTLTIQRTQQEDSAVYLCASSSLAGVNEQYFGPGTRLTVT.